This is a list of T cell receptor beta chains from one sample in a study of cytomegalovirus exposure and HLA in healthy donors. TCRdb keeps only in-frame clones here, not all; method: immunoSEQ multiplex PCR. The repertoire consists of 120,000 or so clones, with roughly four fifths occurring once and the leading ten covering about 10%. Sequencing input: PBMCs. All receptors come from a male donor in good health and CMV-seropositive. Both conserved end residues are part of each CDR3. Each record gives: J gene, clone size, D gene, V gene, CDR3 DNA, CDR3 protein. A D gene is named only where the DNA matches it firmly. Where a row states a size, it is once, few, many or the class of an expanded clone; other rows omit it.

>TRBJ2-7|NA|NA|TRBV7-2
TGTGCCAGCAGCCCCCCGGGGTTCTACGAGCAGTACTTC
CASSPPGFYEQYF
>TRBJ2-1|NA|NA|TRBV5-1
TGCGCCAGCAGCCCCAGACCGGCTCAGCGCGGGTACAATGAGCAGTTCTTC
CASSPRPAQRGYNEQFF
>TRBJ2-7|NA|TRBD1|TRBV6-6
TGTGCCAGCAGTGGGACAGGGGGCCCCTACGAGCAGTACTTC
CASSGTGGPYEQYF
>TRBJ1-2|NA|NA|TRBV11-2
TGTGCCAGCAGCTCACGACAGGACGCCTATGGCTACACCTTC
CASSSRQDAYGYTF
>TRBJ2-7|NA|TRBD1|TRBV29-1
TGCAGCGTTGGAGCCCAGGGGGCTTGGGAGCAGTACTTC
CSVGAQGAWEQYF
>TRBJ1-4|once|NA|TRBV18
TGTGCCAGCTCACCAGGGGCCGCTAATGAAAAACTGTTTTTT
CASSPGAANEKLFF
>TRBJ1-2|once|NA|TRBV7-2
TGTGCCAGCAGCTTAGAGCCGATGAATCGCTACACCTTC
CASSLEPMNRYTF
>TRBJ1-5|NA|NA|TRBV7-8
TGTGCCAGCAGGCCGGGGGGGGTGGGCCAGCCCCAGCATTTT
CASRPGGVGQPQHF
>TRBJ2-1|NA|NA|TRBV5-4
TGTGCCAGCACCCAGGGGACCGTTTTGTACAATGAGCAGTTCTTC
CASTQGTVLYNEQFF
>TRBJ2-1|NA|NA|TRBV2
TGTGCCAGCAGTGGCGTACTAGCAGCTACTGAGCAGTTCTTC
CASSGVLAATEQFF
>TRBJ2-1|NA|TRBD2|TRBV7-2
TGTGCCAGCAGCCCTACTAGCGGACAGTACAATGAGCAGTTCTTC
CASSPTSGQYNEQFF
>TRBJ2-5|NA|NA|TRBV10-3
TGTGCCATCAGTGAGTCAGTTACAGTCCAAGAGACCCAGTACTTC
CAISESVTVQETQYF
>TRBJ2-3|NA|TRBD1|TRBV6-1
TGTGCCAGCAGTGAAAAGAGGACAGGGATGGCAGATACGCAGTATTTT
CASSEKRTGMADTQYF